The 8 T cell receptor beta chains reported below all come from one sample, sequenced in a study of blood T cell repertoires in COVID-19. The assay was immunoSEQ multiplex PCR, and TCRdb's table has in-frame clones only and misses some. The profile covers about 150,000 clones, with roughly nine tenths appearing a single time and under 6% taken by the ten largest. The sample was peripheral blood. The receptors originated from a human donor in a cohort sampled during active COVID-19.

The chain is built from TRBV19 and TRBJ2-7, with D tentatively TRBD2 (5 bases). Germline assignment: CDR1 LNHDA and CDR2 SQIVND (reference sequence). V lost 3 bases and J 2 bases, leaving 11 bases between the germline ends. CDR3 length equals 14 residues. CDR3 sequence reads: CASSIGLPPYEQYF. In nucleotides, the CDR3 is TGTGCCAGTAGTATCGGACTCCCTCCCTACGAGCAGTACTTC. The full variable domain, with the rest looked up from reference TRBV19 and TRBJ2-7, is DGGITQSPKYLFRKEGQNVTLSCEQNLNHDAMYWYRQDPGQGLRLIYYSQIVNDFQKGDIAEGYSVSREKKESFPLTVTSAQKNPTAFYLCASSIGLPPYEQYFGPGTRLTVT.

The V and J genes are TRBV7-6 and TRBJ2-5; 8 nucleotides line up with TRBD1. Germline V gene data show CDR1 as SGHVS and CDR2 as FNYEAQ. The junction had 7 bases not matched to a gene; V was cut back by 0 bases and J by 7 bases. The CDR3 runs 15 residues. CDR3 bases: TGTGCCAGCAGCTTAGCCCAGCAGGGGGCGGGGACCCAGTACTTC. Translated: CASSLAQQGAGTQYF.

This clone was seen just once. This rearrangement joins TRBV28 to TRBJ2-7, with TRBD1 matching 8 bases. There are 15 residues in the CDR3. The germline CDR1 and CDR2 sequences are MDHEN and SYDVKM. V lost 6 bases to trimming and J lost 3 bases; unmatched junction nucleotides: 10. The CDR3 DNA reads TGTGCCAGCAGCTCTCTTCTAGGACAGGGCTACGAGCAGTACTTC. It is translated as CASSSLLGQGYEQYF.

The chain has TRBV5-4 and TRBJ2-5; TRBD1 matches at 8 bases. The V gene end was trimmed by 0 bases and the J gene end by 3 bases; junction bases not matched to a gene: 4. The germline V gene has CDR1 SGHNT and CDR2 YYREEE (reference sequence). The CDR3 is made up of 15 amino acids. CDR3 in amino acids: CASSLGHRGEETQYF. DNA for the CDR3: TGTGCCAGCAGCTTGGGTCACAGGGGGGAAGAGACCCAGTACTTC.

The chain links TRBV13 to TRBJ2-6; the D is unclear. From germline, CDR1 is PRHDT and CDR2 FYEKMQ (reference sequence). The CDR3 totals 16 residues. Trimming cost V 4 bases and J 0 bases, with 10 bases left between them. CDR3 nucleotides: TGTGCCAGCAGCTCCCGTCACAACTCTGGGGCCAACGTCCTGACTTTC. Amino acid sequence: CASSSRHNSGANVLTF.

Only one count was recorded for this clone. This chain connects TRBV5-1 to TRBJ1-2, with 10 positions matching TRBD1. The CDR3 loop spans 18 amino acids. CDR1 is SGHRS, CDR2 YFSETQ, per germline. V shed 0 bases, J shed 1 base, and the junction held 9 bases outside the gene matches. CDR3 sequence: CASSLAGRQGARNYGYTF. The CDR3 nucleotides read TGCGCCAGCAGCTTGGCCGGTAGACAGGGGGCGCGTAACTATGGCTACACCTTC.

The V and J genes are TRBV29-1 and TRBJ2-1, with D unclear. The CDR3 spans 12 residues. CDR1 and CDR2 from the germline V gene are SQVTM and ANQGSEA. Trimming took 3 bases from V and 6 from J, leaving 9 bases between them. This CDR3 reads CSVDGRFNEQFF. The DNA of the CDR3 is TGCAGCGTTGACGGCAGGTTCAATGAGCAGTTCTTC.

The rearrangement links TRBV6-5 to TRBJ2-1; D remains unclear. The CDR3 has 13 amino acids. Trimming stripped 4 bases from V and 0 bases from J, with 4 bases between. CDR1 MNHEY and CDR2 SVGAGI come from the germline V gene. Here the CDR3 reads CASSFSSYNEQFF. CDR3 DNA: TGTGCCAGCAGTTTTAGCTCCTACAATGAGCAGTTCTTC.